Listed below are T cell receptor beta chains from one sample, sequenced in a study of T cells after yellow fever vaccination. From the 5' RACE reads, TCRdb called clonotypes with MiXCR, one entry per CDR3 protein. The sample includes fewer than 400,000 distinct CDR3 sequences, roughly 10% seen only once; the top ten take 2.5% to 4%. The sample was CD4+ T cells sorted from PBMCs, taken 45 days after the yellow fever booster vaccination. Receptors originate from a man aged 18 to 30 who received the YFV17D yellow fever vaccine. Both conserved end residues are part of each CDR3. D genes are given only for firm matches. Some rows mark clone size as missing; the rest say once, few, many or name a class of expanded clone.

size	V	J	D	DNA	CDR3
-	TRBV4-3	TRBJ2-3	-	TGCGCCAGCAGCTATCGGGGGCAGAGCACAGATACGCAGTATTTT	CASSYRGQSTDTQYF
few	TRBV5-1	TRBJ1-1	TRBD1	TGCGCCAGCAGCCAGGGGGACCAGAACACTGAAGCTTTCTTT	CASSQGDQNTEAFF
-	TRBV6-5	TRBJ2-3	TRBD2	TGTGCCAGCAGGCGAGAGGCGTCGCGGGGGGTAGATACGCAGTATTTT	CASRREASRGVDTQYF
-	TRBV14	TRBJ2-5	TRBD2	TGTGCCAGCAGCCAAGGCGGTCGGGGGGGAGGAGAGACCCAGTACTTC	CASSQGGRGGGETQYF
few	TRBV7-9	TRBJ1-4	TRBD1	TGTGCCAGCAGCCGTCGACAGGGTGGCCGCATTCCTGGAGATGAAAAACTGTTTTTT	CASSRRQGGRIPGDEKLFF
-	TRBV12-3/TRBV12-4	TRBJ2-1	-	TGTGCCAGCAGTTTATATGAGACAGCGAAGCAGTTCTTC	CASSLYETAKQFF
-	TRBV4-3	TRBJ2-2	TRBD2	TGCGCCAGCAGCCAGGGAACCCCTAGCGGCGCTGGTCGGGAGCTGTTTTTT	CASSQGTPSGAGRELFF
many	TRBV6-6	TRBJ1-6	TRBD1	TGTGCCAGCAGTCAGTCCCGGGACAGGAACTCACCCCTCCACTTT	CASSQSRDRNSPLHF
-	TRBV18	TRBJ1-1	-	TGTGCCAGCTCACCAGAGGGGGACACTGAAGCTTTCTTT	CASSPEGDTEAFF
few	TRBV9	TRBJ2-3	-	TGTGCCAGCAGCGTAGGTCGGCTTAGCACAGATACGCAGTATTTT	CASSVGRLSTDTQYF
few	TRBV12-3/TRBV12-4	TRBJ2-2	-	TGTGCCAGCAGACGAACGGGGGCTTTGGACGGGGAGCTGTTTTTT	CASRRTGALDGELFF
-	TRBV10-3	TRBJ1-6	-	TGTGCCATCAGTGAGTCGGCAGGCATCCGGGGAAATTCACCCCTCCACTTT	CAISESAGIRGNSPLHF
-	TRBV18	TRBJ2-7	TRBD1	TGTGCCAGCTCACCGGGACAGGTTCGCTCCTACGAGCAGTACTTC	CASSPGQVRSYEQYF
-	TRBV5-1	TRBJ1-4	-	TGCGCCAGCAGCTCCAGGGGTATCGGTGAAAAACTGTTTTTT	CASSSRGIGEKLFF
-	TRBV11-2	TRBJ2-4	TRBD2	TGTGCCAGCAGCCAGAATCTAGCGGTACTCGGCAAAAACATTCAGTACTTC	CASSQNLAVLGKNIQYF
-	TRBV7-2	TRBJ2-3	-	TGTGCCAGCAGCCGTACCCCCGGTGGAGGGGATACGCAGTATTTT	CASSRTPGGGDTQYF
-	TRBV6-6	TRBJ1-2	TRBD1	TGTGCCAGCAGGGACGCACAGGGGGCAGATGGCTACACCTTC	CASRDAQGADGYTF
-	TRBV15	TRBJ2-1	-	TGTGCCACCAGCAGGCGGGACAGACGATACAATGAGCAGTTCTTC	CATSRRDRRYNEQFF
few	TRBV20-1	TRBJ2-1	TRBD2	TGCAGTGCTAGGACCCCTGGGCGGGGGGGCGACAATGAGCAGTTCTTC	CSARTPGRGGDNEQFF
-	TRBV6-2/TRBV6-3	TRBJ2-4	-	TGTGCCAGCAGCCCGGGACTTATCCCTCTAGCCAAAAACATTCAGTACTTC	CASSPGLIPLAKNIQYF
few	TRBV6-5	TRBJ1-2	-	TGTGCCAGCAGAAAAGGGGGAGGTAACTATGGCTACACCTTC	CASRKGGGNYGYTF
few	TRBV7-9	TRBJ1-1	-	TGTGCCAGCAGCTCCACAATGAACACTGAAGCTTTCTTT	CASSSTMNTEAFF
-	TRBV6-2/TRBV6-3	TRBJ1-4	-	TGTGCCAGCAGCCGAGGAGGGTTGTCGGAGTGGAATGAAAAACTGTTTTTT	CASSRGGLSEWNEKLFF
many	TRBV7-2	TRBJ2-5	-	TGTGCCAGCAGCTTATCGAGAGAGACCCAGTACTTC	CASSLSRETQYF
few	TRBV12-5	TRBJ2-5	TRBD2	TGTGCTAGTGGTCAACTAGCGGGGGCCCAAGAGACCCAGTACTTC	CASGQLAGAQETQYF
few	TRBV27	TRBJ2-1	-	TGTGCCAGCCAGGGGATATTCGGGAATGAGCAGTTCTTC	CASQGIFGNEQFF
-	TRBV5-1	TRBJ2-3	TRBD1	TGCGCCAGCAGCTTGGCGGGACAGCGCACAGATACGGTGTATTTT	CASSLAGQRTDTVYF
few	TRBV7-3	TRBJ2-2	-	TGTGCCAGCAGCCCGGGTTCGAACACCGGGGAGCTGTTTTTT	CASSPGSNTGELFF
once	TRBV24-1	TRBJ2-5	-	TGTGCCACCAGTGAGGGAGGTCGAGTCCAAGAGACCCAGTACTTC	CATSEGGRVQETQYF
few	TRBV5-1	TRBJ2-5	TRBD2	TGCGCCAGCAGCTCAGGGACTAGCGTCCAAGAGACCCAGTACTTC	CASSSGTSVQETQYF
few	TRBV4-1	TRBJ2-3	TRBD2	TGCGCCAGCAGCCACCATAGCGGGGGAACCACAGATACGCAGTATTTT	CASSHHSGGTTDTQYF
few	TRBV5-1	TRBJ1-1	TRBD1	TGCGCCAGCAGCTTGAGGGGACAGGTGCACACTGAAGCTTTCTTT	CASSLRGQVHTEAFF
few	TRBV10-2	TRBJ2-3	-	TGCGCCAGCAGTGAGTCGTGGAAGCGGCAAGATACGCAGTATTTT	CASSESWKRQDTQYF
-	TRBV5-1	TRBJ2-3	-	TGCGCCAGCAGTCCTGAGTCCGGAGATACGCAGTATTTT	CASSPESGDTQYF
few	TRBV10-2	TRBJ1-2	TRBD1	TGCGCCAGCACCCGATGGGGGGACAGCAACTATGGCTACACCTTC	CASTRWGDSNYGYTF
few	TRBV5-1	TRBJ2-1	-	TGCGCCAGCAGCTCCCAGGGGTACCCCTACAATGAGCAGTTCTTC	CASSSQGYPYNEQFF
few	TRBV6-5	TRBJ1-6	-	TGTGCCAGCAGTTACGGCGACAGCCGCTCCTATAATTCACCCCTCCACTTT	CASSYGDSRSYNSPLHF
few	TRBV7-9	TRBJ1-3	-	TGTGCGGTCTCTGGAAACACCATATATTTT	CAVSGNTIYF
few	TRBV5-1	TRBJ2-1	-	TGCGCCAGCAGCGGAGACCTCAAGGGTGAGCAGTTCTTC	CASSGDLKGEQFF
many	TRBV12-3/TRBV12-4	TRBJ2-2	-	TGTGCCAGCAGTCCCCGGCCCCTCACCGGGGAGCTGTTTTTT	CASSPRPLTGELFF
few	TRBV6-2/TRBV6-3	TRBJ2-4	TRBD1	TGTGCCAGCAGTTACCCAAGGGACAGGGCCCTTCTAATAGCCAAAAACATTCAGTACTTC	CASSYPRDRALLIAKNIQYF
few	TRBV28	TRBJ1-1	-	TGTGCCAGCAGTTTATCCTTTAGAAGGCAGAGGGGTAACACTGAAGCTTTCTTT	CASSLSFRRQRGNTEAFF
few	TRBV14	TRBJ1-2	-	TGTGCCAGCAGCCAAAGCCGAAACTATGGCTACACCTTC	CASSQSRNYGYTF
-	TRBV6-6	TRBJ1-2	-	TGTGCCAGCAGTTACGGGGGTTCTTTTGGCTACACCTTC	CASSYGGSFGYTF
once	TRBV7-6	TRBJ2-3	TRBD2	TGTGCCAGCAGCTCTCCTAGCGGGCGACGCACAGATACGCAGTATTTT	CASSSPSGRRTDTQYF
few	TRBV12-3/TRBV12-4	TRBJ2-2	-	TGTGCCAGCAGTTTAGCGCCCTTAACCGGGGAGCTGTTTTTT	CASSLAPLTGELFF
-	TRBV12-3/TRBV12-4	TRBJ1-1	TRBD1	TGTGCCAGCAGACCAGGGGGTCTGAACACTGAAGCTTTCTTT	CASRPGGLNTEAFF
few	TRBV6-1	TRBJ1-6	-	TGTGCCAGCAGTCGGGTCGACAGAGATCCGAATTCACCCCTCCACTTT	CASSRVDRDPNSPLHF